These T cell receptor beta chains were read from a single sample in a study of T cells after yellow fever vaccination. MiXCR, run by TCRdb on the 5' RACE reads, gives a single entry per CDR3 protein. Of about 340,000 distinct CDR3 sequences in the sample, around 12% were seen once. Here the sequenced sample was CD4+ T cells sorted from PBMCs, taken 15 days after the yellow fever booster vaccination. Every receptor here comes from a man younger than 35 who received the YFV17D yellow fever vaccine. The CDR3 runs from the conserved cysteine through the conserved F or W. A D gene is named only where the DNA matches it firmly. The size entry is marked missing in some rows and otherwise reads once, few, many or a size class.

V	size	J	D	DNA	CDR3
TRBV7-6	few	TRBJ2-5	.	TGTGCCAGCAGCTTAGCGACGTATGGGAGAGGGGAGACCCAGTACTTC	CASSLATYGRGETQYF
TRBV12-3/TRBV12-4	few	TRBJ2-3	TRBD1	TGTGCCAGCAGTTATCCTGGGACAGGCACAGATACGCAGTATTTT	CASSYPGTGTDTQYF
TRBV6-6	.	TRBJ2-1	.	TGTGCCAGCAGCCGGGCCTTGGCGAGCAATGAGCAGTTCTTC	CASSRALASNEQFF
TRBV20-1	few	TRBJ2-3	TRBD2	TGCAGTGCTACCGGCCACCCTAGCGGGGGACTAGATACGCAGTATTTT	CSATGHPSGGLDTQYF
TRBV20-1	.	TRBJ1-2	.	TGCAGTGGCCGGGCTCCCCTTTTGTATGGCTACACCTTC	CSGRAPLLYGYTF
TRBV3-1	many	TRBJ1-5	.	TGTGCCAGCAGCTCCCGCACGGGAGGGGGCAATCAGCCCCAGCATTTT	CASSSRTGGGNQPQHF
TRBV4-1	.	TRBJ1-1	.	TGCGCCAGCAGCCAAGATCGTGTAAGTCACTCGAACACTGAAGCTTTCTTT	CASSQDRVSHSNTEAFF
TRBV19	.	TRBJ2-3	.	TGTGCCACCAGGGAGTATTTATCAGATACGCAGTATTTT	CATREYLSDTQYF
TRBV29-1	.	TRBJ1-2	TRBD1	TGCAGCGTTGGGGGACAGGGGCACCATGGCTACACCTTC	CSVGGQGHHGYTF
TRBV7-2	few	TRBJ1-2	.	TGTGCCAGCAGCTCAAGGGTGGGGGGAGGCTACACCTTC	CASSSRVGGGYTF
TRBV2	few	TRBJ2-3	TRBD1	TGTGCCAGCAACCAGGGGGCCATCCTCAGCACAGATACGCAGTATTTT	CASNQGAILSTDTQYF
TRBV19	few	TRBJ2-5	TRBD2	TGTGCCACCAAAGGGACTAGCGGGGGCCAAGAGACCCAGTACTTC	CATKGTSGGQETQYF
TRBV29-1	few	TRBJ2-3	TRBD1	TGCAGCGTTGCTGCAACAGGGGCCCTCACAGATACGCAGTATTTT	CSVAATGALTDTQYF
TRBV6-2/TRBV6-3	few	TRBJ2-7	.	TGTGCCAGCAGTTACCCGCAATACGAGCAGTACTTC	CASSYPQYEQYF
TRBV7-2	few	TRBJ2-2	.	TGTGCCAGCAGCTTAGGCGGGACCTCCGGGGAGCTGTTTTTT	CASSLGGTSGELFF
TRBV5-6	many	TRBJ1-2	TRBD1	TGTGCCAGCAGCTTGAAACAGGGGATCCTCTATGGCTACACCTTC	CASSLKQGILYGYTF
TRBV6-6	.	TRBJ2-3	.	TGTGCCAGCAGTTATGGGCCATTTGATACGCAGTATTTT	CASSYGPFDTQYF
TRBV4-2	many	TRBJ1-2	TRBD1	TGTGCCAGCAGCCAAGAAGACAGGGTAATTGGTGGCTACACCTTC	CASSQEDRVIGGYTF
TRBV4-1	few	TRBJ1-2	.	TGCGCCAGCAGCCAAGAATCCAGGGAGGCCTATGGCTACACCTTC	CASSQESREAYGYTF
TRBV6-2/TRBV6-3	many	TRBJ2-3	.	TGTGCCAGCAGCGGTAGCACAGATACGCAGTATTTT	CASSGSTDTQYF
TRBV7-2	few	TRBJ2-1	.	TGTGCCAGCAGCTTAGGCGGGACACTTGGCGAGCAGTTCTTC	CASSLGGTLGEQFF
TRBV15	few	TRBJ1-1	.	TGTGCCACCAGCAGCATGACCGGGTTGTACACTGAAGCTTTCTTT	CATSSMTGLYTEAFF
TRBV28	once	TRBJ1-5	.	TGTGCCAGCAGCCTGAGCCGTGCTCCCCAGCATTTT	CASSLSRAPQHF
TRBV7-9	.	TRBJ2-5	TRBD1	TGTGCCAGCAAAGAGTGGGGGACAGCTCAAGAGACCCAGTACTTC	CASKEWGTAQETQYF
TRBV12-3/TRBV12-4	.	TRBJ1-2	.	TGTGCCAGCAGTTTAGGAACAGGTCCCACCTTC	CASSLGTGPTF
TRBV5-5	few	TRBJ1-6	.	TGTGCCAGCAGCTTGGGGTCCGGATCACCCCTCCACTTT	CASSLGSGSPLHF
TRBV7-2	.	TRBJ2-1	TRBD2	TGTGCCAGCAGCACGGGACTAGCTGCGAATGAGCAGTTCTTC	CASSTGLAANEQFF
TRBV7-2	.	TRBJ1-3	.	TGTGCCAGCAGCTTCCCGGGCGGGACACCTGGAAACACCATATATTTT	CASSFPGGTPGNTIYF
TRBV27	.	TRBJ1-1	.	TGTGCCAGCAGTTCCCAGGCTGAAGCTTTCTTT	CASSSQAEAFF
TRBV4-1	few	TRBJ2-5	.	TGCGCCAGCAGCCAAGATCGGATCAGGGGCCCGGAGACCCAGTACTTC	CASSQDRIRGPETQYF
TRBV3-1	few	TRBJ1-2	.	TGTGCCAGCAGCTATGGAGGGGATGGCTACACCTTC	CASSYGGDGYTF
TRBV7-3	.	TRBJ1-2	.	TGTGCCAGCAGCCGGGGTCCCAACTATGGCTACACCTTC	CASSRGPNYGYTF
TRBV4-1	few	TRBJ2-7	.	TGCGCCAGCAGCCAAGAAGGCGCCAGGGTCCAGTACTTC	CASSQEGARVQYF
TRBV6-4	.	TRBJ1-5	.	TGTGCCAGCAGTGCGTCGGCAAATCAGCCCCAGCATTTT	CASSASANQPQHF